The rows below give T cell receptor beta chains drawn from one sample of a study of radiation and T cells in renal cell carcinoma. TCRdb's copy holds only in-frame clones and misses some; the assay was immunoSEQ multiplex PCR. The table records about 130,000 clones, 70% to 90% of them present only once. Specimen: blood, collected from a patient whose treatment included radiotherapy and nephrectomy. These receptors were obtained from a woman aged 70-85 years with renal cell carcinoma. The CDR3 runs from the conserved cysteine through the conserved F or W. Each record gives: D gene, J gene, V gene, clone size, CDR3 DNA, CDR3 protein. The D gene is left open where the match is weak. A row's size may be missing; if present it is once, few, many or a size class.

. TRBJ1-5 TRBV27 . TGTGCCAACCGGGGGTTCCTGCAGTTTTATCCCATCGAGGGTAGCAATCAGCCCCAGCATTTT CANRGFLQFYPIEGSNQPQHF
. TRBJ2-4 TRBV11-3 . TGTGCCAGCAGCTTAGTGGGGGCTGGGAGCATTCAGTACTTC CASSLVGAGSIQYF
TRBD1 TRBJ1-5 TRBV7-2 . TGTGCCAGCAGCTTAGGCAGGGGGTTTGGGCAGCCCCAGCATTTT CASSLGRGFGQPQHF
. TRBJ2-5 TRBV5-1 . TGCGCCAGCAGCTTGGGGGGACAGACCCAGTACTTC CASSLGGQTQYF
. TRBJ1-2 TRBV7-2 . TGTGCCAGCAGCTTAGGGGCCTCGCGAGATGGCTACACCTTC CASSLGASRDGYTF
. TRBJ1-2 TRBV7-9 . TGTGCCAGCAGCTTGAGGGGTGATGGCTACACCTTC CASSLRGDGYTF
TRBD2 TRBJ2-3 TRBV9 . TGTGCCAGCAGCGTTAGCGGGGCAACAGATACGCAGTATTTT CASSVSGATDTQYF
TRBD2 TRBJ2-5 TRBV6-1 medium-sized TGTGCCAGCAGTGAATCGGGGGGACAAGAGACCCAGTACTTC CASSESGGQETQYF
TRBD2 TRBJ2-5 TRBV7-2 . TGTGCCAGCAGCTTAGAGGTAGCGGGGGGGACTCGTGCGACCCAGTACTTC CASSLEVAGGTRATQYF
. TRBJ1-2 TRBV10-1 few TGCGCCAGCAGTGAGTCTGACCCCTATGGCTACACCTTC CASSESDPYGYTF
. TRBJ1-1 TRBV28 once TGTGCCAGCAGTCCCCGCGTGGTGTCGGGGGTAGCTTTCTTT CASSPRVVSGVAFF
. TRBJ1-1 TRBV9 once TGTGCCAGCAGCGTGGGGGGCGAAACTGAAGCTTTCTTT CASSVGGETEAFF
. TRBJ2-1 TRBV19 . TGTGCCAGTAGTATAGGGGGGGATGAGCAGTTCTTC CASSIGGDEQFF
TRBD1 TRBJ1-2 TRBV5-1 . TGCGCCAGCAGCCCCCAGGGGGGTAACTATGGCTACACCTTC CASSPQGGNYGYTF